Here is one T cell receptor beta chain with its context. The target antigen is unknown. The sample originates from a study of vaccination effects on CD4 cells after COVID-19. CDR1 is MNHEY, CDR2 SVGAGI, per germline. The CDR3 extends over 14 amino acids. Trimming cost V 4 bases and J 3 bases, with 12 bases left between them. Study results and limitations: Infection- and vaccine-induced clones contracted markedly late after vaccination.

Only in-frame clones appear in the TCRdb table, and some are missing; sequencing was by immunoSEQ multiplex PCR. Of about 37,000 clones in the sample, approximately 73% were seen once. After expansion with viral peptide pools in the ViraFEST assay, antigen-specific CD4+ T cells were sequenced. Between days 9 and 11 of culture, CD4+ T cells were separated out. The person had PCR-confirmed SARS-CoV-2 infection between March and December 2020. Supplemented with roughly 9.6 IU/ml IL-2 and about 10 ug/ml peptides, two million PBMC per well were kept in culture. V and J are TRBV6-5 and TRBJ1-1; D is undetermined. Material: CD4+ T cells from PBMCs cultured with a peptide pool, obtained before COVID-19 vaccination. This clonotype originated in a human donor who had a prior SARS-CoV-2 infection. CDR3 sequence (DNA): TGTGCCAGCAGTTCTGTCGGAGTAGACACTGAAGCTTTCTTT. Translation gives CASSSVGVDTEAFF.